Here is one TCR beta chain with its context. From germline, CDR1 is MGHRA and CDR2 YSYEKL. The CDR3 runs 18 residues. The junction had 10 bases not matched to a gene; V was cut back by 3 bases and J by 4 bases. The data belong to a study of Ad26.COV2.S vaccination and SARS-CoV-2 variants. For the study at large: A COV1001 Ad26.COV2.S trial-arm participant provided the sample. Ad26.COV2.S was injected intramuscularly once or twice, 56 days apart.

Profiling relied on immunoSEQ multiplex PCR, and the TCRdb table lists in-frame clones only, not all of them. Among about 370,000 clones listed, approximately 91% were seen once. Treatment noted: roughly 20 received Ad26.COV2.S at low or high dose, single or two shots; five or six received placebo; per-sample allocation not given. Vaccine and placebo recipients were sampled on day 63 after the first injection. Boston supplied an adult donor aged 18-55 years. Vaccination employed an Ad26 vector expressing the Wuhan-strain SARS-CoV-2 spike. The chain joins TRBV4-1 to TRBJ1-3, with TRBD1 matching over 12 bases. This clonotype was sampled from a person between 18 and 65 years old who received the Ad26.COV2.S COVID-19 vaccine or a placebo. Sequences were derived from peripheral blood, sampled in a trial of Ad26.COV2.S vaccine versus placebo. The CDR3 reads CASSHPGTGGARGNTIYF. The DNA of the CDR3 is TGCGCCAGCAGCCATCCCGGGACAGGGGGCGCGCGGGGAAACACCATATATTTT.